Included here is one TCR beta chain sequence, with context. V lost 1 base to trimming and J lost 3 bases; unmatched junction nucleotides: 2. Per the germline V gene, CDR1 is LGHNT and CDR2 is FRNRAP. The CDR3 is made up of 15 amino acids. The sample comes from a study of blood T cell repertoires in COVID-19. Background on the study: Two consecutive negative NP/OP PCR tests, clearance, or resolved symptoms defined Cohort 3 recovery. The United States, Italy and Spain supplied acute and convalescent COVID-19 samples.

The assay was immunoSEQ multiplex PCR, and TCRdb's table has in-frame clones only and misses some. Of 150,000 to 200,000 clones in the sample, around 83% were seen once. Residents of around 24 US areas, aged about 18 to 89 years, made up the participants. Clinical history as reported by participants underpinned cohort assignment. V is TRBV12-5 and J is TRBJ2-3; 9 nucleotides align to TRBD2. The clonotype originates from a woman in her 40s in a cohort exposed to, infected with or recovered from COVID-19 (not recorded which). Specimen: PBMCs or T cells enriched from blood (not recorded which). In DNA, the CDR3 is TGTGCTAGTGGTTTGGCCCTAGCGGGGACAGATACGCAGTATTTT. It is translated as CASGLALAGTDTQYF.